Sequencing of this T cell receptor beta chain was carried out in a study of shared clonotypes between healthy human individuals. Study results and caveats: Four donors shared 5% to 5.5% of their naive CD4 clonotypes.

Germline V gives CDR1 SGHRS, CDR2 YFSETQ. The germline V and J ends were trimmed by 4 bases and 3 bases, with 8 bases remaining between them. The length of the CDR3 is 12 residues. In regard to this clone: The target antigen is unknown.

Here immunoSEQ multiplex PCR was the method, and the copy in TCRdb shows in-frame clones only, minus some. Of roughly 300,000 clones listed, roughly 80% are singletons. This clonotype was obtained from a man younger than 40 in good health. The specimen sequenced was memory CD4+ T cells sorted from blood. Regarding subset: CD45RA-negative fraction. The chain combines TRBV5-1 with TRBJ2-7; D is undetermined. CDR3 coding DNA: TGCGCCAGCAGCACCAGGAGCTACGAGCAGTACTTC. It codes for CASSTRSYEQYF.